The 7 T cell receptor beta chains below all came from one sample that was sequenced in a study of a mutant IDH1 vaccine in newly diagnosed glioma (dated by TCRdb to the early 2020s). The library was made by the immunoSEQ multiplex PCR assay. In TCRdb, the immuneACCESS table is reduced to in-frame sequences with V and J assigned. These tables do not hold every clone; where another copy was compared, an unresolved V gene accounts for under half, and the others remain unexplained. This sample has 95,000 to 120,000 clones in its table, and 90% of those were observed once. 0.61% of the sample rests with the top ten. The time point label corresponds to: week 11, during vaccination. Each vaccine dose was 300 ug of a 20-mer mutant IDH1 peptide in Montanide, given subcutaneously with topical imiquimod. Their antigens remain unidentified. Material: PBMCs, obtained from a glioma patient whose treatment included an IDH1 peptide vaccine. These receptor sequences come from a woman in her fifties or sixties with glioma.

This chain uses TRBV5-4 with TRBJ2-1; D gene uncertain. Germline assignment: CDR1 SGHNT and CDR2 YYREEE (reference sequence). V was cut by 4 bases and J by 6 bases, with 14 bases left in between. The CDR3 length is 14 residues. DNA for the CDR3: TGTGCCAGCAGCCTCCCTAGTAGGGCCAATGAGCAGTTCTTC. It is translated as CASSLPSRANEQFF. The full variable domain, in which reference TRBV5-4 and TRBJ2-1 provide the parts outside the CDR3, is ETGVTQSPTHLIKTRGQQVTLRCSSQSGHNTVSWYQQALGQGPQFIFQYYREEENGRGNFPPRFSGLQFPNYSSELNVNALELDDSALYLCASSLPSRANEQFFGPGTRLTVL.

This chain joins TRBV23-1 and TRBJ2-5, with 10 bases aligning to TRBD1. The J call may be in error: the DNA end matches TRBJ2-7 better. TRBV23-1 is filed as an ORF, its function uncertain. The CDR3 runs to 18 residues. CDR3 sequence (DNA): TGCGCCAGCAGTCCGGGACAGGGGTCCTCGGGGGGCTCCTACGAGCAGTACTTC. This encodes CASSPGQGSSGGSYEQYF.

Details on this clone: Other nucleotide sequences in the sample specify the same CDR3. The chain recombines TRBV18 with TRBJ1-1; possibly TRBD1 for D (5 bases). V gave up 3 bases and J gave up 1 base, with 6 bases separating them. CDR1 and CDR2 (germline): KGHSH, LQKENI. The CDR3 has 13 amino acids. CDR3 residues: CASSPQGNTEAFF. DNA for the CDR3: TGTGCCAGCTCACCCCAGGGGAACACTGAAGCTTTCTTT.

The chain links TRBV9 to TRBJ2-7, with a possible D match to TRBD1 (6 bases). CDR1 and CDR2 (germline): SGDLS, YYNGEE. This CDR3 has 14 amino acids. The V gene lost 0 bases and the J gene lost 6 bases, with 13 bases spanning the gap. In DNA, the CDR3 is TGTGCCAGCAGCGTAGCTCGACAGGTCCTCGAGCAGTACTTC. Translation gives CASSVARQVLEQYF. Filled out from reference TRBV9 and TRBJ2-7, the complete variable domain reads DSGVTQTPKHLITATGQRVTLRCSPRSGDLSVYWYQQSLDQGLQFLIQYYNGEERAKGNILERFSAQQFPDLHSELNLSSLELGDSALYFCASSVARQVLEQYFGPGTRLTVT.

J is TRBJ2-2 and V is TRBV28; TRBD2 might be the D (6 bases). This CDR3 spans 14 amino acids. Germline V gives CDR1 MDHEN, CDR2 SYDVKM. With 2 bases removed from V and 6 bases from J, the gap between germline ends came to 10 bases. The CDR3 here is CASSLGGLAGELFF. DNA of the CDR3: TGTGCCAGCAGTTTAGGAGGGCTCGCCGGGGAGCTGTTTTTT.

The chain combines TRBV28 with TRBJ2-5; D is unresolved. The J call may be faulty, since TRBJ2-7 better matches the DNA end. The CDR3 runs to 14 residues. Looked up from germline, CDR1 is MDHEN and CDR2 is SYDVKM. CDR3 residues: CASSSPGGSYEQYF. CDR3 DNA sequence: TGTGCCAGCAGTTCGCCGGGCGGCTCCTACGAGCAGTACTTC.

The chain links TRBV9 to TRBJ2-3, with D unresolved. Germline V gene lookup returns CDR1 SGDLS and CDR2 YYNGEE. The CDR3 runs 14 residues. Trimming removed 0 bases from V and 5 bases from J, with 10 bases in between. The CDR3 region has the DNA TGTGCCAGCAGCGTAGAGGACCCGGGAGATACGCAGTATTTT. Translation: CASSVEDPGDTQYF.